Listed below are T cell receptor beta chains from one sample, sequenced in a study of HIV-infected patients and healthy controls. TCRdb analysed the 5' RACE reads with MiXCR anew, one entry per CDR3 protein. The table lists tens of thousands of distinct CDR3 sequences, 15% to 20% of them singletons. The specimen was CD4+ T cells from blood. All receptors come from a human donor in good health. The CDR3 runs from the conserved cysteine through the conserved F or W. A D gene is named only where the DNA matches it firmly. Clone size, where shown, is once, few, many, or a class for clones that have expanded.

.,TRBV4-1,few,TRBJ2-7,CASSQDPLPDSTYEQYF,TGCGCCAGCAGCCAAGATCCGTTGCCGGACAGCACCTACGAGCAGTACTTC
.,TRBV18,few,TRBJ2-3,CASSPVAVGTDTQYF,TGTGCCAGCTCACCAGTTGCAGTTGGCACAGATACGCAGTATTTT
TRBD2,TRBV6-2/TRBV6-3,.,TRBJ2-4,CASSHTGTSGLAKNIQYF,TGTGCCAGCAGTCATACCGGGACTAGCGGACTAGCCAAAAACATTCAGTACTTC
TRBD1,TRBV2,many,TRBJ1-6,CASSDRDRRTPLHF,TGTGCCAGCAGTGACCGGGACAGGCGCACACCCCTCCACTTT
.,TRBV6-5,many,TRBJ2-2,CASSYSLLGRSNTGELFF,TGTGCCAGCAGTTACTCGTTATTGGGGAGATCCAACACCGGGGAGCTGTTTTTT
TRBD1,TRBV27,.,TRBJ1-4,CASSSEGAGEKLFF,TGTGCCAGCAGTTCCGAGGGGGCTGGTGAAAAACTGTTTTTT
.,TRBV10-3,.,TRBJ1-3,CAISEKGSGNTIYF,TGTGCCATCAGTGAGAAGGGGTCTGGAAACACCATATATTTT
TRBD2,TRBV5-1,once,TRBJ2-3,CASSPGTSGRVGADTQYF,TGCGCCAGCAGCCCCGGGACTAGCGGGAGAGTGGGTGCAGATACGCAGTATTTT
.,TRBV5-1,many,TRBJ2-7,CASSSSTQGTGEQYF,TGCGCCAGCAGCTCGAGTACTCAGGGGACGGGCGAGCAGTACTTC
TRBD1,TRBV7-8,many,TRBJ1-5,CASSYRGPNQPQHF,TGTGCCAGCAGCTACAGGGGGCCAAATCAGCCCCAGCATTTT
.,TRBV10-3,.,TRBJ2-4,CAISELGDIQYF,TGTGCCATCAGTGAATTGGGGGACATTCAGTACTTC
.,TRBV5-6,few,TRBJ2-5,CASSLGPAGQTETQYF,TGTGCCAGCAGCTTGGGGCCGGCGGGGCAGACAGAGACCCAGTACTTC
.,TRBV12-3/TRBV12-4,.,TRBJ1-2,CASSTANYGYTF,TGTGCCAGCAGTACCGCTAACTATGGCTACACCTTC
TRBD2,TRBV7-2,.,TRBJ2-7,CASSLGTSSTYEQYF,TGTGCCAGCAGCTTAGGGACTAGCAGCACCTACGAGCAGTACTTC
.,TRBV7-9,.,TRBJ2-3,CASSKWDSTDTQYF,TGTGCCAGCAGCAAGTGGGACAGCACAGATACGCAGTATTTT
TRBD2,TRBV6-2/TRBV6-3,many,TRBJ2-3,CASSRILAGGRRHGTDTQYF,TGTGCCAGCAGTCGCATCCTAGCGGGGGGGCGCCGACACGGGACAGATACGCAGTATTTT
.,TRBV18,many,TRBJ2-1,CASSPLPTSGNEQFF,TGTGCCAGCTCACCACTTCCAACTAGTGGCAATGAGCAGTTCTTC
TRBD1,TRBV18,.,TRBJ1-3,CASSPGLGGADTIYF,TGTGCCAGCTCACCAGGATTAGGGGGCGCGGACACCATATATTTT
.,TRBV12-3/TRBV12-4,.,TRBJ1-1,CASSFRTANTEAFF,TGTGCCAGCAGTTTCCGGACAGCCAACACTGAAGCTTTCTTT
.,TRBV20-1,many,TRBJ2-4,CSTRTAKNIQYF,TGCAGTACGAGGACAGCCAAAAACATTCAGTACTTC
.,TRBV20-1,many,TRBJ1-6,CSAREAGSSPLHF,TGCAGTGCCCGAGAGGCAGGGAGTTCACCCCTCCACTTT
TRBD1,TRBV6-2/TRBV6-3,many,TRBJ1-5,CASSAQGAGNQPQHF,TGTGCCAGCAGCGCGCAGGGGGCCGGCAATCAGCCCCAGCATTTT
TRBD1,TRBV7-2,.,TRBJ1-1,CASSLAGQGRTEAFF,TGTGCCAGCAGCTTAGCGGGACAGGGGAGGACTGAAGCTTTCTTT
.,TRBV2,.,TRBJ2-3,CASSQDGTDTDTQYF,TGTGCCAGCAGCCAGGACGGGACTGACACAGATACGCAGTATTTT
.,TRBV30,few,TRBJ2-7,CAWSRGLHEQYF,TGTGCCTGGTCCCGGGGGCTCCACGAGCAGTACTTC
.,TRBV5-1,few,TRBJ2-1,CASSLAPRYEQFF,TGCGCCAGCAGCTTGGCCCCCCGATATGAGCAGTTCTTC
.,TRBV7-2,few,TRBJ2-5,CASSLSLQETQYF,TGTGCCAGCAGCTTAAGTCTCCAAGAGACCCAGTACTTC
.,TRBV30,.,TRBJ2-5,CAWSVRLRETQYF,TGTGCCTGGAGTGTAAGGCTTAGAGAGACCCAGTACTTC
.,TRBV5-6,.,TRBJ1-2,CASSYVIYVGQAVGYTF,TGTGCCAGCAGCTACGTTATCTACGTAGGGCAGGCGGTCGGCTACACCTTC
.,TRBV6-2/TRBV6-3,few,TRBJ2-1,CAGRTGLLNEQFF,TGTGCCGGAAGGACGGGGCTCTTGAATGAGCAGTTCTTC
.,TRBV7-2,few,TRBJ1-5,CASSLSKNSNQPQHF,TGTGCCAGCAGCTTGAGCAAAAATAGCAATCAGCCCCAGCATTTT
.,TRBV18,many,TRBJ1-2,CASSPPLQGATGYTF,TGTGCCAGCTCACCACCTCTGCAGGGCGCTACTGGCTACACCTTC